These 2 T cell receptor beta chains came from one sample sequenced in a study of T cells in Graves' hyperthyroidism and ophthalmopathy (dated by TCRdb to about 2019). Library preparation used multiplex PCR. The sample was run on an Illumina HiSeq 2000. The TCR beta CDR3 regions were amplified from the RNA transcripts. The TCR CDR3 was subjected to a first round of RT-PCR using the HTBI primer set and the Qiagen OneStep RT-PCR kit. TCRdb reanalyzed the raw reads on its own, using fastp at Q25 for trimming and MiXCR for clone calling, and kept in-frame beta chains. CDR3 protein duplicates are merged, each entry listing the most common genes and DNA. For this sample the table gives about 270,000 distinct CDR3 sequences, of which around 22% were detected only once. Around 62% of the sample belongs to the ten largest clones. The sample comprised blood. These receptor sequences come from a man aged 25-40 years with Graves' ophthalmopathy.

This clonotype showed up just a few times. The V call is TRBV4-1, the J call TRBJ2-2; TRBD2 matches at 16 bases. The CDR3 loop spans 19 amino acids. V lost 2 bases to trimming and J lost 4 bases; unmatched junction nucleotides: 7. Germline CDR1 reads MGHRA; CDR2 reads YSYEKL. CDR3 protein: CASSQPGLAGGPGTGELFF. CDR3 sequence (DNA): TGCGCCAGCAGCCAACCGGGACTAGCGGGAGGGCCGGGCACCGGGGAGCTGTTTTTT.

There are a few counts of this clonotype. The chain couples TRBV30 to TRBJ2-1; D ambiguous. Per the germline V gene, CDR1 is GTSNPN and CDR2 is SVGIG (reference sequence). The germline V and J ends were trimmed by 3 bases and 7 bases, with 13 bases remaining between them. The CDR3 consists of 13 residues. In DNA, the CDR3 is TGTGCCTGGAGGGCCGTATTGTTGAATGAGCAGTTCTTC. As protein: CAWRAVLLNEQFF.